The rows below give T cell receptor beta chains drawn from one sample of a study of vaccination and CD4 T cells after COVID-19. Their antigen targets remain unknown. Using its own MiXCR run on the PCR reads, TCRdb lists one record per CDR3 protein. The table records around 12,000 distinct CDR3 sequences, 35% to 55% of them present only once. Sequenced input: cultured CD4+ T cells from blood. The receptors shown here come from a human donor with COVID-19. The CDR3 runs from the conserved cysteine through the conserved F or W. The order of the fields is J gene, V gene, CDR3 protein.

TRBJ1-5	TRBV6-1	CASSKMGLGNQPQHF
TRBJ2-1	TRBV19	CASSGLPQFSYNEQFF
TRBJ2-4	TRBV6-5	CASSYSGLTRGKKNIQYF
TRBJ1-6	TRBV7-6	CASSLKRGNSPLHF
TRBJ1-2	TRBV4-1	CASSPGQGLNYGYTF
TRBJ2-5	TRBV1	CTITRDLFGETQYF
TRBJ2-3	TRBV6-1	CASSPISGNTDTQYF
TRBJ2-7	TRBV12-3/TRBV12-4	CASSLDRWGAPRRGEQYF
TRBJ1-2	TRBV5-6	CASSLEGDKGYTF
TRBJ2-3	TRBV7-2	CASSSGWRGGRIDTQYF
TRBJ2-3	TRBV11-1	CASSLALAGADTQYF
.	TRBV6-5	CASSYSTGGAGVETQYF
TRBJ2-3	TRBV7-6	CASSLSGQGSFSTDTQYF
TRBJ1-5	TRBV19	CASSSLGRDQPQHF
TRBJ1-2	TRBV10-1	CASLKADTIECGYTF
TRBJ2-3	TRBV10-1	CASSESQRTDTQYF
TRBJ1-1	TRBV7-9	CASSRPGTANTEAFF
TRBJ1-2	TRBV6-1	CASSAAANYGYTF
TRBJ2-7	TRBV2	CASSPGLPSYVQYF
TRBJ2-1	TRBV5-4	CASRGQGANNEQFF
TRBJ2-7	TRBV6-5	CASSFRNREPHEQYF
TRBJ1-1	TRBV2	CASNLLGWAFF
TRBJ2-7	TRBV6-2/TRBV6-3	CASAKGLAGLQGEQYF
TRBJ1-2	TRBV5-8	CASSLDYVSYGYTF
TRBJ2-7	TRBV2	CASRNRGQGVQYF
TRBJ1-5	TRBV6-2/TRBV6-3	CASSFAGTSNQPQHF
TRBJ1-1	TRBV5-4	CASSLAGPPGGTEAFF
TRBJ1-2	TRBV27	CASSLSGSRNYGYTF
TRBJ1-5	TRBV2	CASTEGGRGWPQHF
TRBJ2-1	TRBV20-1	CSADLTSGGSTYNEQFF
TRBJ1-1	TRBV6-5	CASSYRTGFAEAFF
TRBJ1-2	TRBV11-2	CASSLDSGTAQNYGYTF
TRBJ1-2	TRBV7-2	CASSLAPLRNYGYTF